The following is a T cell receptor (beta chain) sequence with its context. In this sample, this clonotype turned up a few times. Its antigen has not been determined. No much larger clone exists at a distance of one base, and base qualities are not known. The library was made by 5' RACE. TCRdb records Illumina HiSeq 2000 as the sequencer. Template switching added a universal primer binding site, and the final cDNA carried a unique molecular identifier that allowed TCR cDNA molecules to be counted accurately. First-strand cDNA for TCR alpha and beta chains was synthesized from specific primers in the conserved constant-segment region. To control for contamination, every cDNA library was double barcoded, receiving both a SMART-Mk sample barcode and Illumina barcodes. TruSeq adapter sequences, together with Illumina sample barcodes, were added in two successive PCR steps. Sequencing of the TCR alpha and beta cDNA libraries was done on the Illumina HiSeq platform using custom primers. Concerning the study's data processing: MiGEC processed the raw reads to extract unique molecular identifiers, while MiXCR was used to determine the CDR3 positions. For each individual, recombination models were inferred using an EM algorithm with the repgenHMM and IGoR tools. Shared clonotype analysis was performed with the tcR package in R, normalizing sharing by the product of cloneset sizes. To study raw recombination without the effects of thymic and clonal selection, out-of-frame nonproductive sequences were analyzed. TCRdb reran the public reads through fastp at Q25 and MiXCR, keeping productive beta chains. Each CDR3 protein gets just one entry, which takes the most common genes and DNA from the rows behind it. The V and J calls shown here were made by TCRdb, not taken from the authors' results. This sample gives 400,000 to 550,000 distinct CDR3 sequences in total; about 13% of them show up just once. Of the sample, approximately 0.98% falls within the top ten clones.

Every donor in the study was a healthy Caucasian. The twin cohort consisted of three pairs of female monozygotic twins, all aged about 18 to 29 years. Positive isolation kits from Invitrogen were used to isolate the CD4+ and CD8+ T cell populations. This entry belongs to a study of identical twins (dated by TCRdb to between 2015 and 2016). About the study as a whole: To test whether fetal clonotypes persist, the study used deep sequencing on TCR alpha and beta repertoires from monozygotic twins, unrelated adults of various ages, and cord blood. To rule out contamination, the twin experiments were replicated at different times with different library preparation protocols. General conclusions and limits of the study: Out-of-frame TCR alpha sequences shared between twins showed an excess of low generation-probability sequences compared with coincidental sharing between unrelated individuals. Excess twin sharing in beta out-of-frame sequences was weaker because fewer shared sequences lowered the signal-to-noise ratio. Invariant T cells such as MAIT and iNKT could partly confound zero-insertion analyses, although diverse VJ usage argued against such confounding for most clonotypes. Recombination models systematically underestimated out-of-frame TCR alpha sharing in monozygotic twins but agreed with sharing between unrelated individuals. Fewer insertions were carried by abundant cord blood beta clonotypes, a similar but weaker trend appeared in young adult naive repertoires, and no such trend appeared in memory repertoires. Conclusions relied on cross-sectional statistical analysis, since the same donors could not be followed over many years.

V is pruned by 0 bases and J by 2 bases, leaving 4 bases of the junction without a gene match. The CDR3 goes from the cysteine to the phenylalanine over 15 residues. Left in the record is the CDR3 DNA by itself, 45 bases read in frame from the first base. As encoded in the germline V gene, CDR1 is MNHEY while CDR2 is SVGEGT. The sample also formed part of further work on yellow fever vaccine responses in identical twins. The second publication reports: According to the authors, the vaccine-induced T cell response in identical twins seemed to be partly convergent and partly specific to each individual. In identical twins, the study followed T cell clones that responded to the vaccine with precision.

What was sequenced was CD4+ T cells sorted from blood. The TCR was taken from a woman between 18 and 29 years old in good health. This chain joins TRBV6-2 or TRBV6-3 to TRBJ2-7; 7 bases in the junction line up with TRBD1. The CDR3 region: CASSYSGTVPYEQYF. The DNA sequence is TGTGCCAGCAGTTACTCCGGGACAGTACCCTACGAGCAGTACTTC.